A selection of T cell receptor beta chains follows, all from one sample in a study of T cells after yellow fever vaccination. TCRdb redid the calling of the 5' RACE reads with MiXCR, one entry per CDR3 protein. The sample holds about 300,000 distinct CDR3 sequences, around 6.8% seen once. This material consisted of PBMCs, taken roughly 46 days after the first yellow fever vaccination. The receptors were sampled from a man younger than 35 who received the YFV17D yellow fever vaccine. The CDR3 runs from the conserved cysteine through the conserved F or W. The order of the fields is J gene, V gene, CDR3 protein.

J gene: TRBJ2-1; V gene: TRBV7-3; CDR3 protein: CASSTGGGGGANEQFF
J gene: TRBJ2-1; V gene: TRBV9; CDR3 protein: CASSVAPGAPPWNEQFF
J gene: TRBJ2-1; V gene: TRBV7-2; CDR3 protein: CASSTLPAGPEQFF
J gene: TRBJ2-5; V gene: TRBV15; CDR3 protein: CATSRGDLLAGGAKETQYF
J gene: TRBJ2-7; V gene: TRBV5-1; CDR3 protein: CASSLRTSVYEQYF
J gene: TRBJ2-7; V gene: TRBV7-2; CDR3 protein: CASSLGTGGSYEQYF
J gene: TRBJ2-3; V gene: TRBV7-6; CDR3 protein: CASSLASSGGADTQYF
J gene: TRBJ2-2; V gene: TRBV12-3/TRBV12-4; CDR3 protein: CASSSVGVTGELFF
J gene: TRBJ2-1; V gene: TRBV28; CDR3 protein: CASSFVGGLKYNEQFF
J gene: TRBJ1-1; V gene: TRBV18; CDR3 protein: CASSPGEGVTEAFF
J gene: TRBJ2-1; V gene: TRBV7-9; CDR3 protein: CASSSLASSYNEQFF
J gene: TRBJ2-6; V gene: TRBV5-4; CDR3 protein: CASSLARISGANVLTF
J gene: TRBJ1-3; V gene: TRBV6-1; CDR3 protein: CASSNTGGGNTIYF
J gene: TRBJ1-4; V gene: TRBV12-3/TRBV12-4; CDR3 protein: CASRPGQSSTNEKLFF
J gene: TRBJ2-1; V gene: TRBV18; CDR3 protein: CASSLGLIANPNNEQFF
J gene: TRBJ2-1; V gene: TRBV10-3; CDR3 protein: CAISEGRMLNEQFF
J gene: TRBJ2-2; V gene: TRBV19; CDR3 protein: CASSIIAGVTGELFF
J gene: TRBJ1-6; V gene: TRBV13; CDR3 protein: CASRTGSSYNSPLHF
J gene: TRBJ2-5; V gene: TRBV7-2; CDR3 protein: CASSTDFQETQYF
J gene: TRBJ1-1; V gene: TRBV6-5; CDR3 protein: CASSYGFGTEAFF
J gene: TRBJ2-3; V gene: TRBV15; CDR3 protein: CATRSAASTDTQYF
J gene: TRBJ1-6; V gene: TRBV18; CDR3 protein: CASSPIGTDNSPLHF
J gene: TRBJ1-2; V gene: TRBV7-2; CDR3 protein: CASSFITGFTNYGYTF
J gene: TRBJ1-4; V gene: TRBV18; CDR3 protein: CASRGTATNEKLFF
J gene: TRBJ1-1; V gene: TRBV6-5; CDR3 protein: CASSYGQTTEAFF
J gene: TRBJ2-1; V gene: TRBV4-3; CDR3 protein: CASSPTMKAYNEQFF
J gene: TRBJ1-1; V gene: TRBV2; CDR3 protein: CASNLYRSTNTEAFF
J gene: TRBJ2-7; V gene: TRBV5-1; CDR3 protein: CASSLDTGLEQYF
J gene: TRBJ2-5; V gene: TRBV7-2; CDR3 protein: CASSATSGGKETQYF
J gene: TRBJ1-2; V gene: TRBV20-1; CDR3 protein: CSASPGQGPEGYTF
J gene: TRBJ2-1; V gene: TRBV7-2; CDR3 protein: CASSYYTGTSNEQFF
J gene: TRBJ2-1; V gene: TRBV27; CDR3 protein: CASSLWAAGGSNEQFF
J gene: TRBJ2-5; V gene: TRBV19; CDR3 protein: CASISDYSGTLKETQYF
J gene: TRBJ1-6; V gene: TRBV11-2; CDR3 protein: CASSPGTGTLLSPLHF
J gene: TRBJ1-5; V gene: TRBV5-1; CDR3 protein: CASSLDREGDQPQHF
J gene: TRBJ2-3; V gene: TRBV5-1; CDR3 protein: CASSLQDFGTDTQYF
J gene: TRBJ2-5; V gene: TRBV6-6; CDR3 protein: CASTRTDRETQYF
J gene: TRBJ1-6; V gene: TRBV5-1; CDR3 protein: CASSPMENSPLHF
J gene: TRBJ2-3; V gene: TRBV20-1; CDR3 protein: CCAGGTTSTDTQYF
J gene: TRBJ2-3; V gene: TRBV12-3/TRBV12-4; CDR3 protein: CASSLWGASTDTQYF
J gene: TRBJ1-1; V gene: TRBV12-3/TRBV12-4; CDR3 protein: CASTRRGGIRYPNTEAFF
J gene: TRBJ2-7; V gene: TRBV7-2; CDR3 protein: CASSLVWRGGPYEQYF